The entry below describes one TCR beta chain. CDR1 and CDR2 (germline): SGHRS, YFSETQ. V was trimmed by 1 base and J by 7 bases, leaving 15 bases between them. The length of the CDR3 is 15 residues. As it was prepared, the TCRbeta library received unique molecular identifiers. TCRdb recomputed calls from the PCR reads with MiXCR, one row per CDR3 protein. The sample holds more than 150,000 distinct CDR3 sequences, roughly 15% seen once. This entry is derived from a study of T-cell reconstitution after alpha-beta-depleted transplantation in children. Sequencing used PBMCs from the stem cell graft donor, obtained from the stem cell graft. The sequence derives from a human donor who donated a stem cell graft to a child with acute lymphoblastic leukemia. This sequence joins TRBV5-1 and TRBJ2-1; D may be TRBD2 (6 bases). The CDR3 protein is CASSLNAGRGNEQFF. The CDR3 DNA follows: TGCGCCAGCAGCTTGAATGCGGGGAGAGGGAATGAGCAGTTCTTC. The full variable domain, its missing parts supplied by reference TRBV5-1 and TRBJ2-1, is KAGVTQTPRYLIKTRGQQVTLSCSPISGHRSVSWYQQTPGQGLQFLFEYFSETQRNKGNFPGRFSGRQFSNSRSEMNVSTLELGDSALYLCASSLNAGRGNEQFFGPGTRLTVL.